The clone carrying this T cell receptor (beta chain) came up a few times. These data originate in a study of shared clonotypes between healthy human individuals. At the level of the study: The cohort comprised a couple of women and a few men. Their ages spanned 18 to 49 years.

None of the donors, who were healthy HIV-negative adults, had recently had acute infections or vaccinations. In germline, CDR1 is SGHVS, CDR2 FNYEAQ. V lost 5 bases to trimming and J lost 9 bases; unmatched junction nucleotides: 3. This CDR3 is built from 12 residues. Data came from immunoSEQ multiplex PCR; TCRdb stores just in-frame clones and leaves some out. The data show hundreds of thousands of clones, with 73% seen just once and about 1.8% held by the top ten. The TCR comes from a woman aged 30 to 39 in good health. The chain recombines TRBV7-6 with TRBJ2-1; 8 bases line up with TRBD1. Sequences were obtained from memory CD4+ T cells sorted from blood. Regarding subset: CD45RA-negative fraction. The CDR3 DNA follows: TGTGCCAGCAGCAAAACAGGGGGTGAGCAGTTCTTC. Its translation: CASSKTGGEQFF.